The 27 T cell receptor beta chains below all came from one sample that was sequenced in a study of breast tumors, draining lymph nodes, adjacent tissues. TCRdb used MiXCR to reprocess the multiplex PCR reads, holding one entry per CDR3 protein. The sample has about 200,000 distinct CDR3 sequences, 31% seen once; the top ten hold approximately 4.3%. The lymph nodes were axillary draining lymph nodes from breast cancer patients. Source material: axillary lymph node tissue. Source of these receptors: a female donor with breast cancer. Some clones in this sample may be carry-over from other donors' samples.

This clonotype appeared many times. The J gene is TRBJ1-4, the V gene TRBV5-1; 7 bases map to TRBD1. The CDR3 is 16 residues long. Germline CDR1 reads SGHRS; CDR2 reads YFSETQ. Germline trimming cut 0 bases from V and 7 bases from J; bases unmatched to any gene: 9. This CDR3 reads CASSLGGQGGGEKLFF. Written as DNA, the CDR3 is TGCGCCAGCAGCTTGGGGGGTCAGGGGGGCGGTGAAAAACTGTTTTTT. Variable domain in full (rest from reference TRBV5-1 and TRBJ1-4): KAGVTQTPRYLIKTRGQQVTLSCSPISGHRSVSWYQQTPGQGLQFLFEYFSETQRNKGNFPGRFSGRQFSNSRSEMNVSTLELGDSALYLCASSLGGQGGGEKLFFGSGTQLSVL.

V and J are TRBV6-5 and TRBJ1-1; D might be TRBD1 (6 bases). Germline loops: CDR1 MNHEY, CDR2 SVGAGI. The CDR3 covers 14 residues. Trimming removed 7 bases at V and 6 bases at J, with 18 bases between. The CDR3 DNA reads TGTGCCAGCACGATAACGGGGGGCCTTGCTGAAGCTTTCTTT. Its translation is CASTITGGLAEAFF.

This clonotype has a handful of counts. As the CDR3 is not closed by the conserved phenylalanine or tryptophan, this likely results from a read error. It is unclear where the CDR3 begins or ends on the DNA, so no DNA is shown, and the CDR3 is as TCRdb lists it. The chain carries TRBV2 and TRBJ1-1; the DNA was not used to check the table's D call, TRBD1. The CDR3 spans 11 amino acids, including both terminal residues. Germline V gene data show CDR1 as SNHLY and CDR2 as FYNNEI. The CDR3 protein is CASSELDKITI.

As regards this clonotype: One end of the junction fails to match germline, which may point to a read error. The chain couples TRBV4-1 to TRBJ1-6; maybe TRBD1 (6 bases). The CDR3 spans 17 residues. The germline V gene has CDR1 MGHRA and CDR2 YSYEKL. As DNA, the CDR3 is TGCGCCAGCAGCCAAGATCAGGGGAGCGCCTATAATTCACCCCTCCGCTTT. Its protein product is CASSQDQGSAYNSPLRF.

As for this clonotype: Here the CDR3 omits its conserved ending phenylalanine or tryptophan, so a read error is the likely source. Because the CDR3's place on the DNA is in doubt, the DNA is left out and the CDR3 is given as listed by TCRdb. This sequence joins TRBV24-1 and TRBJ2-7; TRBD2, as called in the table, went unchecked against the DNA. Including both end residues, the CDR3 is 10 amino acids long. Germline V gene data show CDR1 as KGHDR and CDR2 as SFDVKD. Here the CDR3 reads CATRTSGTIS.

This clonotype has a count of ten or more. The gene calls are TRBV5-1 and TRBJ2-1; TRBD1 matches 7 bases. Germline CDR1 reads SGHRS; CDR2 reads YFSETQ. J lost 8 bases, V lost 4 bases, and 18 bases had no gene match. This CDR3 spans 17 amino acids. CDR3 in amino acids: CASSSLTGRVVGDEQFF. CDR3 bases: TGCGCCAGCAGCAGTTTGACAGGGAGAGTGGTAGGGGATGAGCAGTTCTTC.

This clonotype was counted many times. V is TRBV20-1 and J is TRBJ2-7; perhaps D is TRBD1 or TRBD2 (5 bases each). The CDR3 spans 14 residues. Trimming stripped 1 base from V and 0 bases from J, with 10 bases between. Germline CDR1 is DFQATT and CDR2 is SNEGSKA (reference sequence). The CDR3 is CSARGDGSSYEQYF. The CDR3 DNA reads as TGCAGTGCTAGAGGGGACGGTAGCTCCTACGAGCAGTACTTC.

This clonotype showed up many times. V and J are TRBV28 and TRBJ2-7; maybe TRBD1 (6 bases). CDR3 size: 15 residues. Trimming shortened V by 3 bases and J by 0 bases, and 12 bases separated the two germline ends. From germline, CDR1 is MDHEN and CDR2 SYDVKM. The CDR3 region has the DNA TGTGCCAGCAGTTTGGATACAGGGACCTCCTACGAGCAGTACTTC. Its translation is CASSLDTGTSYEQYF.

This clonotype was detected ten times or more. This rearrangement joins TRBV2 to TRBJ2-3; TRBD2 might be the D (6 bases). Trimming removed 5 bases from V and 5 bases from J, with 14 bases in between. Germline assignment: CDR1 SNHLY and CDR2 FYNNEI. This CDR3 spans 14 amino acids. The CDR3 DNA reads TGTGCCAGCAGTACTAGCATGAGTCAAGATACGCAGTATTTT. Translated: CASSTSMSQDTQYF.

In its sample, this clonotype was seen a few times. Given a much more abundant clone one base away, this may be a read error. The chain recombines TRBV6-6 with TRBJ2-5; 8 bases are shared with TRBD1. The CDR3 loop spans 13 amino acids. V was clipped by 2 bases and J by 4 bases; unmatched bases: 0. The germline V gene encodes CDR1 MNHNY and CDR2 SVGAGI (reference sequence). CDR3 sequence reads: CASSYTGGETQYF. For the CDR3, the DNA is TGTGCCAGCAGTTACACAGGGGGAGAGACCCAGTACTTC.

The table lists this clonotype with a few counts. It may be a read error: a sequence one base away is much more abundant. The rearrangement uses TRBV2 and TRBJ2-3, with 10 bases identical to TRBD2. V shed 10 bases and J 1 base; nucleotides not matched to a gene: 5. The CDR3 is made up of 14 amino acids. Germline CDR1 reads SNHLY; CDR2 reads FYNNEI. The CDR3 protein is CATSGSDGTDTQYF. In nucleotides, the CDR3 is TGTGCCACTAGCGGGAGTGACGGCACAGATACGCAGTATTTT.

The chain uses TRBV7-8 and TRBJ1-4; no clear D. The germline gives CDR1 SGHVS, CDR2 FQNEAQ. The V end lost 1 base, the J end lost 3 bases, and 6 bases lay between the germline ends. This CDR3 has 14 residues. CDR3 sequence: CASSLGAANEKLFF. CDR3 sequence (DNA): TGTGCCAGCAGCTTAGGGGCGGCTAATGAAAAACTGTTTTTT.

The chain couples TRBV12-3 or TRBV12-4 to TRBJ1-2; D call uncertain. V was shortened by 5 bases and J by 6 bases, with 10 bases between the two germline ends. The CDR3 is 12 amino acids. The CDR3: CASSEARNGYTF. The DNA of the CDR3 is TGTGCCAGCAGTGAAGCAAGAAATGGCTACACCTTC.

The chain is built from TRBV7-2 and TRBJ2-5; 10 nucleotides match TRBD2. Germline CDR1 and CDR2: SGHTA and FQGNSA. The junction had 16 bases not matched to a gene; V was cut back by 3 bases and J by 9 bases. The CDR3 consists of 17 residues. Written as DNA, the CDR3 is TGTGCCAGCAGCTTTGGGGCTAGCGGGAGTACCGGGAAGCCCCAGTACTTC. Its protein product is CASSFGASGSTGKPQYF.

V usage is TRBV5-1 and J usage is TRBJ2-3, with TRBD2 identical over 9 bases. The CDR3 extends over 16 amino acids. V trimming: 0 bases; J trimming: 6 bases; junction bases outside the gene matches: 8. Per germline, CDR1 SGHRS and CDR2 YFSETQ. The CDR3 bases are TGCGCCAGCAGCTTGGCTCGAGCGGGAGGATCGGATACGCAGTATTTT. Translated: CASSLARAGGSDTQYF. Combining the CDR3 with reference TRBV5-1 and TRBJ2-3 gives the whole variable domain KAGVTQTPRYLIKTRGQQVTLSCSPISGHRSVSWYQQTPGQGLQFLFEYFSETQRNKGNFPGRFSGRQFSNSRSEMNVSTLELGDSALYLCASSLARAGGSDTQYFGPGTRLTVL.

This clonotype was found once. This sequence may be a read error, since a much larger clone differs from it by one base. V is TRBV3-1 and J is TRBJ2-3; D gene unclear. Per the germline V gene, CDR1 is LGHDT and CDR2 is YNNKEL (reference sequence). The CDR3 loop spans 13 amino acids. CDR3 bases: TGTGCCAGCAGCCAAGGGTTCCAAGATGCGCAGTATTTT. Encoded protein: CASSQGFQDAQYF.

This clonotype was recorded many times. The chain uses TRBV6-6 and TRBJ2-1; no reliable D call. Trimming left V 8 bases short and J 6 bases short, with 8 bases between. The CDR3 is 11 amino acids. Germline V gene data show CDR1 as MNHNY and CDR2 as SVGAGI (reference sequence). The CDR3 protein is CASETVNEQFF. In nucleotides, the CDR3 is TGTGCCAGCGAGACGGTCAATGAGCAGTTCTTC.

Regarding this clonotype: This may be a read error: a much more frequent sequence differs by one nucleotide. The chain joins TRBV6-1 to TRBJ2-7, with 10 bases lining up with TRBD1. The germline gives CDR1 MNHNS, CDR2 SASEGT. The length of the CDR3 is 14 residues. Unmatched junction bases numbered 6, after V lost 5 bases and J lost 5 bases. CDR3 in amino acids: CASSPGQGFNEQYF. The CDR3 nucleotides are TGTGCCAGCAGTCCGGGACAGGGGTTTAACGAGCAGTACTTC.

The table lists this clonotype with many counts. V and J are TRBV9 and TRBJ2-1; D call uncertain. Between the trimmed V and J ends, which lost 0 bases and 5 bases, there was a span of 15 bases. CDR1 and CDR2 (germline): SGDLS, YYNGEE. There are 16 residues in the CDR3. The CDR3 sequence: CASSVGVPTYDNEQFF. The CDR3 DNA reads as TGTGCCAGCAGCGTAGGTGTCCCGACCTACGACAATGAGCAGTTCTTC.

This clonotype was recorded only once. This chain links TRBV9 with TRBJ2-5, with TRBD2 as a possible D gene (7 bases). Trimming removed 3 bases at V and 4 bases at J, with 22 bases between. The CDR3 contains 17 residues. Germline CDR1 reads SGDLS; CDR2 reads YYNGEE. The CDR3 region has the DNA TGTGCCAGCAGCGAGGGTGACTTAGGGGGGAGGGGAGAGACCCAGTACTTC. It is translated as CASSEGDLGGRGETQYF.

As for this clonotype: Being one base from a much bigger clone, this may be a read error. This chain connects TRBV7-6 to TRBJ2-5; tentatively, D is TRBD2 (6 bases). CDR1 SGHVS and CDR2 FNYEAQ come from the germline V gene. CDR3 length: 17 residues. The CDR3, as DNA: TGTGCCAGCAGCTTAGCCCGCGGGGTTAGCGGTCAAGAGCCCCAGTACTTC. As protein: CASSLARGVSGQEPQYF.

This clonotype showed up many times. V gene TRBV19 combines with J gene TRBJ2-3, with D perhaps matching TRBD2 (6 bases). Germline values: CDR1 LNHDA, CDR2 SQIVND (reference sequence). CDR3 size: 16 residues. The ends were cut back, 5 bases at V and 0 bases at J, with 15 bases in the middle. This CDR3 is CASSDLGTPSTDTQYF. CDR3 DNA sequence: TGTGCCAGTAGTGATCTAGGGACTCCGAGCACAGATACGCAGTATTTT.

This clonotype was seen more than once but under ten times. A much bigger clone sits one base away, suggesting this may be a read error. The chain employs TRBV6-6 and TRBJ1-5, with 10 bases fitting TRBD1. CDR3 length: 15 residues. V lost 9 bases, J lost 6 bases, and 11 bases stayed unmatched. The germline CDR1 and CDR2 sequences are MNHNY and SVGAGI (reference sequence). CDR3 sequence: CASAQGTGVGQPQHF. The DNA for the CDR3 is TGTGCCAGTGCGCAAGGGACAGGGGTTGGTCAGCCCCAGCATTTT.

The gene calls are TRBV20-1 and TRBJ1-1, with 11 bases fitting TRBD1. Germline V CDR1 and CDR2: DFQATT, SNEGSKA (reference sequence). V shed 3 bases, J shed 4 bases, and the junction held 7 bases outside the gene matches. The CDR3 consists of 15 residues. This CDR3 is CSARTGTGGFTEAFF. The CDR3 bases are TGCAGTGCTAGGACGGGGACAGGGGGTTTCACTGAAGCTTTCTTT.

This clonotype was observed at least ten times. The V and J genes are TRBV7-8 and TRBJ2-7; 8 bases are a match to TRBD1. This CDR3 is 15 amino acids long. CDR1 and CDR2 (germline): SGHVS, FQNEAQ. The V and J ends lost 7 bases and 2 bases, in that order; junction bases with no gene match: 10. The CDR3 protein is CASTTQPGQAYEQYF. The CDR3 DNA is TGTGCCAGCACCACCCAGCCGGGACAGGCCTACGAGCAGTACTTC.

This clonotype was seen ten or more times. As DNA, the CDR3 is TGTGCCAGCAGCCTTAAGACGCCTCACCGCCAGGACAGGGGTTCCTACGAGCAGTACTTC. Translated, it gives CASSLKTPHRQDRGSYEQYF. The chain couples TRBV7-6 to TRBJ2-7; 9 positions agree with TRBD1. Per the germline V gene, CDR1 is SGHVS and CDR2 is FNYEAQ. CDR3 length: 20 residues. V dropped 5 bases and J dropped 1; count of bases not matched to a gene: 21.

This clonotype was seen a few times. It may be a read error: a sequence one base away is much more abundant. This chain links TRBV7-9 with TRBJ2-1, with a possible D match to TRBD1 (5 bases). Per the germline V gene, CDR1 is SEHNR and CDR2 is FQNEAQ (reference sequence). The CDR3 has 15 amino acids. CDR3 nucleotide sequence: TGTGCCAGCAGTTTACAGGAGTTCTCCTACAATGAGCAGCTCTTC. It yields the protein CASSLQEFSYNEQLF.